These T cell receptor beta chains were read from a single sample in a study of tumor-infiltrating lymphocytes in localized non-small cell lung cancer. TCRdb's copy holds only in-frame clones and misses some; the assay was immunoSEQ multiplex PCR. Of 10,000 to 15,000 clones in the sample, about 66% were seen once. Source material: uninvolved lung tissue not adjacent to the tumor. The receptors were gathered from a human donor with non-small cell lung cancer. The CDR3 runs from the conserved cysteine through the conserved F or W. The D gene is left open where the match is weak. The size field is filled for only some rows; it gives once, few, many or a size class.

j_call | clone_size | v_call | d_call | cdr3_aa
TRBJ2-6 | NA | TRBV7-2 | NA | CASSPLTTYSGANVLTF
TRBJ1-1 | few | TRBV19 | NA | CASSIRGAGRPTAFF
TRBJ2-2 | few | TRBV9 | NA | CASSPTLATGELFF
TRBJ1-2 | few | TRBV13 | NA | CASTRGRAVYGYTF
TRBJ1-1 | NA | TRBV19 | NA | CASSRVMNTEAFF
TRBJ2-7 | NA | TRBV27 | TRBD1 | CASSPSTGVYYEQYF
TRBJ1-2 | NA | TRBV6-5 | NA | CASSYSGANYGYTF
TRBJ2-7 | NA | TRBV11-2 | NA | CASSLLVAYEQYF
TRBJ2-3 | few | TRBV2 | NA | CASSGGQRNTDTQYF
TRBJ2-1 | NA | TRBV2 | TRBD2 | CASSGLAGVGEQFF
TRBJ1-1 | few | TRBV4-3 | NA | CASSRTGNLNTEAFF
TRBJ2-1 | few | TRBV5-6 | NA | CASSFYNEQFF
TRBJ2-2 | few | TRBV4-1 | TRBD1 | CASSQDGQGARYTGELFF
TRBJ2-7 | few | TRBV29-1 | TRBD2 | CSVEGERGVTYEQYF
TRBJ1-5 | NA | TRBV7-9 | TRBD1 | CASSLMTGDQPQHF
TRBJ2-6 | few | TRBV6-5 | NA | CASRDGGANVLTF
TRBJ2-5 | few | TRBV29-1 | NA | CSASLGAGHISETQYF
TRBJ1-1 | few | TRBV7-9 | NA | CASSLGPGGGSYTEAFF
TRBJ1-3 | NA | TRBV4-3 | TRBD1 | CASSHSPGQGAGNTIYF
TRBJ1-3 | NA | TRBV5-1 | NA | CASSLGLRMSSGNTIYF
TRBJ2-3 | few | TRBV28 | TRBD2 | CASMFEAGGGTDTQYF
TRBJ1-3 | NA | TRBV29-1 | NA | CSGTAGLGGNTIYF
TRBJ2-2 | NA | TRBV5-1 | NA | CASSVSGEFTGELFF
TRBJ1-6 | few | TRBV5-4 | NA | CASSLAGDSPLHF
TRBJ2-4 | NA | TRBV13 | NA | CASSYYPAGDAENIQYF
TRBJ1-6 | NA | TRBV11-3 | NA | CASSLDRGDCNSPLHF
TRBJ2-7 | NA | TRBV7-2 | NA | CASSLTLAPPGYEQYF
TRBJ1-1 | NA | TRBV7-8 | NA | CASSLGGVNEAFF
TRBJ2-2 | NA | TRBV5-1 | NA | CASSTRDQPAGELFF
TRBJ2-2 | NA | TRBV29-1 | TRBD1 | CSAGDSYTGELFF
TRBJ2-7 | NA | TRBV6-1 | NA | CASTLTVSTYEQYF
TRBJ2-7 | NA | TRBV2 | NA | CASSLNRGSYEQYF
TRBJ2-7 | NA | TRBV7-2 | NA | CASSLAGTFLSYEQYF
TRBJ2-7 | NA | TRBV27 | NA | CASSARAYSEQYF
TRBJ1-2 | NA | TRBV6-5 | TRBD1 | CASSRGSNYGYTF
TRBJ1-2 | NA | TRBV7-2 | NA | CASSSYINYGYTF